This T cell receptor (beta chain) emerged from a study of blood T cell repertoires in COVID-19. Repertoires were generated with immunoSEQ multiplex PCR, while TCRdb's copy carries only in-frame clones and drops some. The table has about 110,000 clones, approximately 87% seen once. This CDR3 has 14 residues. V was clipped by 3 bases and J by 1 base, with 12 bases between them. The germline V gene has CDR1 GTSNPN and CDR2 SVGIG (reference sequence). This sequence was found in a woman between 45 and 60 years old with acute or convalescent COVID-19. Sequenced input: peripheral blood. The chain couples TRBV30 to TRBJ1-1; D remains ambiguous. DNA for the CDR3: TGTGCCTGGAGCCCGCCGGGGAGGAACACTGAAGCTTTCTTT. Translation gives CAWSPPGRNTEAFF.